The 24 T cell receptor beta chains listed next were all sequenced from one sample in a study of identical twins (dated by TCRdb to about 2016). Preparation of the library involved 5' RACE. Sequencing took place on an Illumina HiSeq 2000. TCRdb reanalyzed the raw reads on its own, using fastp at Q25 for trimming and MiXCR for clone calling, and kept in-frame beta chains. Each record represents a unique CDR3 protein, reported with the most common genes and DNA among its rows. For this sample the table gives fewer than 250,000 distinct CDR3 sequences, of which roughly 7% were detected only once. The leading ten clones occupy roughly 3.6% of the sample. The same specimen was also included in a second study, on yellow fever vaccine responses in identical twins.

The source material was memory (CD45RO+) T cells sorted from blood. In light of the paper, this sample's cell subset or site label describes: CD45RO+ enriched T cells. These receptors were obtained from a woman younger than 35 in good health.

This clonotype was detected a few times. This chain uses TRBV9 with TRBJ2-2; 8 bases fit TRBD2. After removal of 3 bases from V and 5 bases from J, the junction contained 9 bases not matched to a gene. This CDR3 is built from 16 residues. Looked up from germline, CDR1 is SGDLS and CDR2 is YYNGEE. The CDR3 loop is CASSAGAGVSTGELFF. In nucleotides, the CDR3 is TGTGCCAGCAGCGCAGGAGCGGGAGTTAGTACCGGGGAGCTGTTTTTT.

The chain carries TRBV20-1 and TRBJ2-3; D might be TRBD1 (7 bases). Deletions cut 2 bases from V and 6 bases from J, with 9 bases between. This CDR3 has 12 amino acids. Germline V gene data show CDR1 as DFQATT and CDR2 as SNEGSKA (reference sequence). CDR3 in amino acids: CSARPGGDTQYF. DNA of the CDR3: TGCAGTGCTAGACCAGGGGGGGATACGCAGTATTTT.

On this clonotype: A much more abundant neighbour one base away suggests this may be a read error. The chain has TRBV6-6 and TRBJ2-3; no reliable D call. The CDR3 is made up of 12 amino acids. V lost 8 bases, J lost 5 bases, and 11 bases lay in between. The germline CDR1 and CDR2 sequences are MNHNY and SVGAGI (reference sequence). The CDR3 reads CASFNSLDTQYF. CDR3 bases: TGTGCCAGCTTTAACAGCCTAGATACGCAGTATTTT.

This rearrangement joins TRBV7-9 to TRBJ2-2; TRBD1 agrees at 8 bases. CDR1 is SEHNR, CDR2 FQNEAQ, per germline (reference sequence). The CDR3 extends over 15 amino acids. Trimming took 3 bases from V and 6 from J; bases not matched to a gene: 6. CDR3 nucleotide sequence: TGTGCCAGCAGCTTCGGACAGGGCGGTTCCGGGGAGCTGTTTTTT. Translating it yields CASSFGQGGSGELFF.

This clonotype was counted only a few times. The chain uses TRBV7-9 and TRBJ2-1; D possibly corresponds to TRBD2 (5 bases). There are 16 residues in the CDR3. V lost 2 bases and J 4 bases, leaving 15 bases between the germline ends. Germline-derived CDR1 and CDR2 are SEHNR and FQNEAQ (reference sequence). Written as DNA, the CDR3 is TGTGCCAGCAGCTTAATGATTGGCGGGCCATACAATGAGCAGTTCTTC. As protein: CASSLMIGGPYNEQFF. The full variable domain, its missing parts supplied by reference TRBV7-9 and TRBJ2-1, is DTGVSQNPRHKITKRGQNVTFRCDPISEHNRLYWYRQTLGQGPEFLTYFQNEAQLEKSRLLSDRFSAERPKGSFSTLEIQRTEQGDSAMYLCASSLMIGGPYNEQFFGPGTRLTVL.

This clonotype was counted at least ten times. The gene calls are TRBV20-1 and TRBJ2-3; the D gene is possibly TRBD1 (5 bases). With 5 bases removed from V and 6 bases from J, the gap between germline ends came to 9 bases. Germline V gene data show CDR1 as DFQATT and CDR2 as SNEGSKA (reference sequence). The CDR3 has 11 residues. As DNA, the CDR3 is TGCAGTGCTCAGAACAGGGATACGCAGTATTTT. This encodes CSAQNRDTQYF.

This clonotype was counted between two and nine times. The chain is built from TRBV24-1 and TRBJ1-4; D remains ambiguous. Germline V gene sequence: CDR1 KGHDR, CDR2 SFDVKD. The length of the CDR3 is 15 residues. V lost 3 bases to trimming and J lost 0 bases, with 7 bases between them. The CDR3, as DNA: TGTGCCACCAGTGATGGCCTTGCAACTAATGAAAAACTGTTTTTT. It is translated as CATSDGLATNEKLFF.

The rearrangement joins TRBV20-1 to TRBJ1-3; D ambiguous. The V end lost 2 bases, the J end lost 9 bases, and 11 bases lay between the germline ends. The CDR3 consists of 12 residues. Per the germline V gene, CDR1 is DFQATT and CDR2 is SNEGSKA (reference sequence). The CDR3 protein is CSARPSYGTIYF. CDR3 nucleotides: TGCAGTGCTAGACCGTCATATGGCACCATATATTTT.

In this sample, this clonotype turned up many times. The J gene is TRBJ1-6, the V gene TRBV10-3; D is unclear. Germline lookup yields CDR1 ENHRY and CDR2 SYGVKD. The CDR3 extends over 16 amino acids. Deletions cut 0 bases from V and 6 bases from J, with 12 bases between. CDR3 protein: CAISESTSRTNSPLHF. The CDR3 DNA sequence: TGTGCCATCAGTGAGTCGACCTCCAGAACTAATTCACCCCTCCACTTT.

This clonotype occurred many times. The rearrangement links TRBV4-2 to TRBJ2-1; D perhaps matches TRBD2 (5 bases). Germline V gene data show CDR1 as LGHNA and CDR2 as YNFKEQ. The CDR3 contains 13 residues. The ends were cut back, 3 bases at V and 4 bases at J, with 7 bases in the middle. CDR3 DNA sequence: TGTGCCAGCAGCCACGGGGAATACAATGAGCAGTTCTTC. It codes for CASSHGEYNEQFF.

Here the CDR3 reads CASSTDPGSGELFF. CDR3 bases: TGTGCCAGCAGCACGGACCCTGGCTCCGGGGAGCTGTTTTTT. The V and J genes are TRBV3-1 and TRBJ2-2; D unclear. Germline CDR1 reads LGHDT; CDR2 reads YNNKEL (reference sequence). The CDR3 runs to 14 residues. V lost 5 bases, J lost 6 bases, and 13 bases lay in between.

This chain uses TRBV2 with TRBJ2-5; possibly TRBD1 for D (6 bases). Germline CDR1 and CDR2: SNHLY and FYNNEI. CDR3 size: 14 residues. With 6 bases removed from V and 1 base from J, the gap between germline ends came to 12 bases. CDR3 bases: TGTGCCAGCAGCGACAGGCCACTCCAAGAGACCCAGTACTTC. Translating gives CASSDRPLQETQYF.

This clonotype has ten or more counts. This chain uses TRBV24-1 with TRBJ2-1; 7 positions agree with TRBD2. Trimming at V came to 5 bases and at J to 4 bases, leaving 10 bases not matched to a gene. Germline CDR1 KGHDR, CDR2 SFDVKD. The CDR3 has 16 residues. The CDR3 sequence: CATSGKAGNEYNEQFF. The DNA of the CDR3 is TGTGCCACCAGTGGGAAAGCGGGAAACGAATACAATGAGCAGTTCTTC.

There are many counts of this clonotype. The chain links TRBV7-2 to TRBJ2-5; 7 bases fit TRBD2. This CDR3 has 15 amino acids. V gave up 6 bases and J gave up 4 bases; unmatched junction bases: 11. Looked up from germline, CDR1 is SGHTA and CDR2 is FQGNSA. DNA of the CDR3: TGTGCCAGCAGTCCGACTAGCCCGGAAAGAGAGACCCAGTACTTC. It encodes CASSPTSPERETQYF.

This clonotype was found a few times. This chain links TRBV5-4 with TRBJ2-1; a weak D match, TRBD2 (5 bases). Germline V gene lookup returns CDR1 SGHNT and CDR2 YYREEE (reference sequence). The CDR3 runs 12 residues. The germline V and J ends were trimmed by 1 base and 7 bases, with 6 bases remaining between them. The CDR3 coding sequence is TGTGCCAGCAGCTTGTCGGGGAATGAGCAGTTCTTC. Protein: CASSLSGNEQFF.

The chain couples TRBV19 to TRBJ2-1; 7 nucleotides align to TRBD2. CDR1 LNHDA and CDR2 SQIVND come from the germline V gene (reference sequence). V dropped 3 bases and J dropped 3; count of bases not matched to a gene: 11. This CDR3 has 17 amino acids. The CDR3 reads CASSIGITAGYYNEQFF. The CDR3 DNA is TGTGCCAGTAGTATTGGAATAACAGCGGGATACTACAATGAGCAGTTCTTC.

This chain joins TRBV29-1 and TRBJ1-1, with D possibly being TRBD1 (5 bases). The CDR3 spans 12 residues. The germline V and J ends were trimmed by 4 bases and 5 bases, with 11 bases remaining between them. Per the germline V gene, CDR1 is SQVTM and CDR2 is ANQGSEA. CDR3 sequence reads: CSVGGARTEAFF. CDR3 DNA: TGCAGCGTTGGAGGGGCGCGGACTGAAGCTTTCTTT.

This clonotype was counted many times. V usage is TRBV28 and J usage is TRBJ2-1, with 7 positions matching TRBD1. The CDR3 is 12 amino acids. V lost 8 bases and J lost 12; bases outside the gene matches: 10. The germline V gene has CDR1 MDHEN and CDR2 SYDVKM. DNA of the CDR3: TGTGCCAGCGGGACAGACCGGCGAAGGCAGTTCTTC. Protein sequence: CASGTDRRRQFF.

The CDR3 sequence is CATGTSGSNTDTQYF. DNA of the CDR3: TGTGCCACCGGGACTAGCGGGAGTAACACAGATACGCAGTATTTT. V gene TRBV10-3 combines with J gene TRBJ2-3, with 14 nucleotides matching TRBD2. Unmatched junction bases numbered 5, after V lost 10 bases and J lost 2 bases. The CDR3 is made up of 15 amino acids. From germline, CDR1 is ENHRY and CDR2 SYGVKD.

The chain has TRBV12-3 or TRBV12-4 and TRBJ2-1; D is unresolved. This CDR3 comprises 15 residues. Trimming stripped 1 base from V and 0 bases from J, with 7 bases between. Here the CDR3 DNA reads TGTGCCAGCAGTTTAGTTAGGGACTCCTACAATGAGCAGTTCTTC. Protein product: CASSLVRDSYNEQFF.

This clonotype was detected a few times. This chain connects TRBV5-4 to TRBJ2-7, with 9 bases fitting TRBD2. The CDR3 spans 15 residues. After removal of 4 bases from V and 6 bases from J, the junction contained 11 bases not matched to a gene. CDR1 is SGHNT, CDR2 YYREEE, per germline (reference sequence). CDR3 nucleotides: TGTGCCAGCAGCCTGGTGGTAGCGGGACTAGCCGAGCAGTACTTC. Translating gives CASSLVVAGLAEQYF.

The table lists this clonotype with many counts. The rearrangement links TRBV28 to TRBJ1-5; D unresolved. CDR1 is MDHEN and CDR2 is SYDVKM in the germline V gene. The CDR3 loop spans 13 amino acids. Trimming left V 5 bases short and J 4 bases short, with 9 bases between. The CDR3 reads CASSGRSNQPQHF. CDR3 DNA sequence: TGTGCCAGCAGTGGCCGGTCGAATCAGCCCCAGCATTTT. The entire variable domain, with the rest obtained from reference TRBV28 and TRBJ1-5, is as follows: DVKVTQSSRYLVKRTGEKVFLECVQDMDHENMFWYRQDPGLGLRLIYFSYDVKMKEKGDIPEGYSVSREKKERFSLILESASTNQTSMYLCASSGRSNQPQHFGDGTRLSIL.

In this sample, this clonotype turned up many times. V usage is TRBV12-3 or TRBV12-4 and J usage is TRBJ1-1, with TRBD1 as a possible D gene (6 bases). CDR3 length: 13 amino acids. V was pared by 5 bases and J by 3 bases, with 10 bases between. CDR3 coding DNA: TGTGCCAGCAGTCCAAGGACAGACACTGAAGCTTTCTTT. As protein: CASSPRTDTEAFF.

This clonotype was found a few times. The chain joins TRBV7-3 to TRBJ2-5, with unresolved D. The CDR3 is 17 amino acids. V was trimmed by 1 base and J by 4 bases, leaving 19 bases between them. Germline V lookup: CDR1 SGHTA, CDR2 FQGTGA. The CDR3 sequence: CASSLRLETRIGETQYF. CDR3 sequence (DNA): TGTGCCAGCAGCTTAAGACTGGAGACAAGAATCGGAGAGACCCAGTACTTC. The full variable domain, with the rest looked up from reference TRBV7-3 and TRBJ2-5, is GAGVSQTPSNKVTEKGKYVELRCDPISGHTALYWYRQSLGQGPEFLIYFQGTGAADDSGLPNDRFFAVRPEGSVSTLKIQRTERGDSAVYLCASSLRLETRIGETQYFGPGTRLLVL.